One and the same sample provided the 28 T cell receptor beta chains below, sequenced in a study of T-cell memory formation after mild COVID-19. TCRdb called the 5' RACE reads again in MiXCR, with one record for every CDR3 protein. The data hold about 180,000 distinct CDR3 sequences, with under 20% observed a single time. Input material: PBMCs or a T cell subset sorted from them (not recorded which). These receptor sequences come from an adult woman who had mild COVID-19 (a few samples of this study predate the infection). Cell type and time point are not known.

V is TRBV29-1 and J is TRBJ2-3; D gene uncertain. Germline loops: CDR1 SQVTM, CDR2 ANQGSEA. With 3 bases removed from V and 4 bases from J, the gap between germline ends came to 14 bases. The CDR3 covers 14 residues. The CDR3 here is CSVENRRLPDTQYF. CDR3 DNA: TGCAGCGTTGAGAACCGGCGTTTACCAGATACGCAGTATTTT.

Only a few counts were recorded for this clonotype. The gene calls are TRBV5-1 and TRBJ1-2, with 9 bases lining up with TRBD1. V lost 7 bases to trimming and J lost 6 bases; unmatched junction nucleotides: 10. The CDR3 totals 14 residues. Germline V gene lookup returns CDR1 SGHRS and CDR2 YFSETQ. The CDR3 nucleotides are TGCGCCAGCGAACGGGGACAGGGTTTGGATGGCTACACCTTC. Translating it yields CASERGQGLDGYTF.

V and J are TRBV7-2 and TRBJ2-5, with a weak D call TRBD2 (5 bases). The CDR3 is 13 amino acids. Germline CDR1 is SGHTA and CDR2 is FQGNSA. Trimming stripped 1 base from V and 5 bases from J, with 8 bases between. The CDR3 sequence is CASSLGGYETQYF. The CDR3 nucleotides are TGTGCCAGCAGCTTAGGAGGGTACGAGACCCAGTACTTC.

CDR3 sequence reads: CASSLSGRAFDTQYF. The CDR3 nucleotides read TGTGCCAGCAGCCTTAGCGGGAGGGCCTTTGATACGCAGTATTTT. This chain links TRBV7-2 with TRBJ2-3; 11 positions agree with TRBD2. Losses at the gene ends were 5 bases for V and 6 bases for J; bases not matched to a gene: 7. CDR1 and CDR2 from the germline V gene are SGHTA and FQGNSA. This CDR3 is 15 amino acids long. Using reference TRBV7-2 and TRBJ2-3 for the parts outside the CDR3, the full variable domain is GAGVSQSPSNKVTEKGKDVELRCDPISGHTALYWYRQSLGQGLEFLIYFQGNSAPDKSGLPSDRFSAERTGGSVSTLTIQRTQQEDSAVYLCASSLSGRAFDTQYFGPGTRLTVL.

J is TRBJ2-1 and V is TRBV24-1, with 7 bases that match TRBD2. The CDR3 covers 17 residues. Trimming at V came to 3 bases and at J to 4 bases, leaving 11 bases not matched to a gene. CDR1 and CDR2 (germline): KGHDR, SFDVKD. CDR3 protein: CATSDTARLAAYNEQFF. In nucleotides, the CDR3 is TGTGCCACCAGTGATACAGCCAGGCTAGCGGCTTACAATGAGCAGTTCTTC.

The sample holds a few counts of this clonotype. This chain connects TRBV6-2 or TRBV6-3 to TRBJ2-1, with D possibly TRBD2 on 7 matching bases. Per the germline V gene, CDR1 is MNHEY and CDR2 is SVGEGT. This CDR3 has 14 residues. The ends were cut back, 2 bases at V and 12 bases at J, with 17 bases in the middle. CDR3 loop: CASSYREAQGGQFF. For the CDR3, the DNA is TGTGCCAGCAGTTACCGGGAGGCCCAAGGGGGGCAGTTCTTC.

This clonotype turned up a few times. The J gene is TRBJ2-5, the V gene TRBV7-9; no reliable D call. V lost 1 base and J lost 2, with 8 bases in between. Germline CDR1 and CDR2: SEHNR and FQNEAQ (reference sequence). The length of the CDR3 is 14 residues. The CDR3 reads CASSLVGPQETQYF. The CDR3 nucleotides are TGTGCCAGCAGCTTAGTAGGGCCGCAAGAGACCCAGTACTTC.

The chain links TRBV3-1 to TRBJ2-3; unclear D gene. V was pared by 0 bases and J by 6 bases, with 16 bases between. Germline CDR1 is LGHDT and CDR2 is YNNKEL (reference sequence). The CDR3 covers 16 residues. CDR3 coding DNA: TGTGCCAGCAGCCAAGAGGTTTCCTTCCTAGGGGATACGCAGTATTTT. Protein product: CASSQEVSFLGDTQYF.

CDR3: CASRQGDPYEQYF. The CDR3 DNA sequence: TGTGCCAGCAGACAGGGGGACCCCTACGAGCAGTACTTC. The rearrangement links TRBV12-3 or TRBV12-4 to TRBJ2-7, with 8 bases fitting TRBD1. The CDR3 has 13 amino acids. V was pared by 6 bases and J by 2 bases, with 3 bases of the junction left unmatched.

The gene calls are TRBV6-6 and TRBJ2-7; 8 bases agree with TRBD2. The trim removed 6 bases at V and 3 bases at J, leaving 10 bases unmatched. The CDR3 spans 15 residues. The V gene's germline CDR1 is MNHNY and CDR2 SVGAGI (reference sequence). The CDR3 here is CASSLSIAGFYEQYF. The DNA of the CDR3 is TGTGCCAGCAGCCTATCAATAGCGGGATTCTACGAGCAGTACTTC.

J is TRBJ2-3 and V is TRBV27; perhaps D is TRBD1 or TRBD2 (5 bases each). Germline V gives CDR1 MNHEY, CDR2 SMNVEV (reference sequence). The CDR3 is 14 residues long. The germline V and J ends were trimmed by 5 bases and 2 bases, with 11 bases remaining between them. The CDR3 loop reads CASSVGRYTDTQYF. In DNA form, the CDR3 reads TGTGCCAGCAGTGTGGGACGTTACACAGATACGCAGTATTTT.

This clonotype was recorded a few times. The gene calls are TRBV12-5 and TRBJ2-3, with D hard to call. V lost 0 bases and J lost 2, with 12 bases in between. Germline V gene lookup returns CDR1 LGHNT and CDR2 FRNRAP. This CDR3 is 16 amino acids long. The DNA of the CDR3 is TGTGCTAGTGGTTTGGTACTTAGTGGGAACACAGATACGCAGTATTTT. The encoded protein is CASGLVLSGNTDTQYF.

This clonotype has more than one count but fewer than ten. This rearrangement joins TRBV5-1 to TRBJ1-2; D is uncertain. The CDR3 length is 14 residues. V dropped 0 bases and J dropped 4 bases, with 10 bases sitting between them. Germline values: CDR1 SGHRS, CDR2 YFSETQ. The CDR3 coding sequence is TGCGCCAGCAGCTTGGCCCCAGACGTCTATGGCTACACCTTC. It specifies CASSLAPDVYGYTF. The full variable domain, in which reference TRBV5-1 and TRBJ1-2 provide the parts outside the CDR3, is KAGVTQTPRYLIKTRGQQVTLSCSPISGHRSVSWYQQTPGQGLQFLFEYFSETQRNKGNFPGRFSGRQFSNSRSEMNVSTLELGDSALYLCASSLAPDVYGYTFGSGTRLTVV.

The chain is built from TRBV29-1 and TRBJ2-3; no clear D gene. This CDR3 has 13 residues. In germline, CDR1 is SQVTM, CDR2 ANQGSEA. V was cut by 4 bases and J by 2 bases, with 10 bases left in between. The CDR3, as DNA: TGCAGCGTTGTGGGTAGGGCCACAGATACGCAGTATTTT. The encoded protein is CSVVGRATDTQYF.

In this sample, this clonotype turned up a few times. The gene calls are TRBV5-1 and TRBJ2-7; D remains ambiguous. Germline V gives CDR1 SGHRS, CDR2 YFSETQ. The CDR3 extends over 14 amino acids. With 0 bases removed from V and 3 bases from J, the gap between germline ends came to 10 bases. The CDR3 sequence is CASSLEGSGYEQYF. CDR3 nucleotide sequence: TGCGCCAGCAGCTTGGAGGGCTCTGGCTACGAGCAGTACTTC.

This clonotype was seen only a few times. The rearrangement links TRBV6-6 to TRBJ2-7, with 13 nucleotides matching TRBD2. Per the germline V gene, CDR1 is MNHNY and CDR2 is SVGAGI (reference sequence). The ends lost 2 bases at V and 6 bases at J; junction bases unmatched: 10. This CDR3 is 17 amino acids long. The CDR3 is CASSYDPLAGGPSEQYF. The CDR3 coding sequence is TGTGCCAGCAGTTACGATCCACTAGCGGGAGGGCCTTCCGAGCAGTACTTC.

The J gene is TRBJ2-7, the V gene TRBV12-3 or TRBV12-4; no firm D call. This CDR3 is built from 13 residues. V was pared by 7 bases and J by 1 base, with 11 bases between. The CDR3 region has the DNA TGTGCCAGCACCTTTAGGGATTCCTACGAGCAGTACTTC. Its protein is CASTFRDSYEQYF.

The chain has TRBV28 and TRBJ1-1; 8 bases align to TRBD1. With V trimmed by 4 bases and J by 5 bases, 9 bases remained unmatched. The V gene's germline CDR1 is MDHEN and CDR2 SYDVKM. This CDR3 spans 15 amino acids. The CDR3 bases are TGTGCCAGCAGTTCGTTAAAACAGGGGGGAACTGAAGCTTTCTTT. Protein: CASSSLKQGGTEAFF.

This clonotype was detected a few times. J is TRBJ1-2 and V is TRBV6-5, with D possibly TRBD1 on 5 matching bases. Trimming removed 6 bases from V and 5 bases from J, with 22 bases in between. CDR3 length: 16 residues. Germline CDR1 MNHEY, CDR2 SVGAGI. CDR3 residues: CASRRTEGILGYGYTF. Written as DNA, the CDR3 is TGTGCCAGCAGACGAACTGAGGGGATCTTAGGGTATGGCTACACCTTC.

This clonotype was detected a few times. The chain's CDR3 is CASSLTFGAGVTDTQYF. The CDR3 DNA reads TGTGCCAGCAGCTTAACGTTCGGTGCGGGGGTCACAGATACGCAGTATTTT. The genes are TRBV11-2 and TRBJ2-3, with 7 bases aligning to TRBD2. This CDR3 contains 17 residues. V dropped 2 bases and J dropped 2; count of bases not matched to a gene: 10. The V gene's germline CDR1 is SGHAT and CDR2 FQNNGV.

CDR3 bases: TGTGCCAGCAGCCGACTAGCGGGCACAGATACGCAGTATTTT. Translated, it gives CASSRLAGTDTQYF. The rearrangement joins TRBV2 to TRBJ2-3; TRBD2 matches 9 bases. CDR1 and CDR2 from the germline V gene are SNHLY and FYNNEI. Trimming took 6 bases from V and 1 from J; bases not matched to a gene: 2. The CDR3 covers 14 residues.

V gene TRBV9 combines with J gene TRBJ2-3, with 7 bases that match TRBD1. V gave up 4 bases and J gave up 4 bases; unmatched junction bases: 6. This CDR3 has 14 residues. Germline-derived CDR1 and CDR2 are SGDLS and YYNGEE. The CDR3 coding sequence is TGTGCCAGCAGCCCCCGGACAGGATCAGATACGCAGTATTTT. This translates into CASSPRTGSDTQYF. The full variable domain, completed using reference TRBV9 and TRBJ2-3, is DSGVTQTPKHLITATGQRVTLRCSPRSGDLSVYWYQQSLDQGLQFLIQYYNGEERAKGNILERFSAQQFPDLHSELNLSSLELGDSALYFCASSPRTGSDTQYFGPGTRLTVL.

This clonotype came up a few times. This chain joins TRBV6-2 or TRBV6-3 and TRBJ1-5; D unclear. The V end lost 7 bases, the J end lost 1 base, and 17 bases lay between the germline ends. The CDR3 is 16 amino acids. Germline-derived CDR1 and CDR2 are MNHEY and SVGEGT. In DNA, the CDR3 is TGTGCCAGCAACCCGACAACGGGGTCGAGCAATCAGCCCCAGCATTTT. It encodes CASNPTTGSSNQPQHF.

As DNA, the CDR3 is TGCGCCAGCAGCTTGGTGTCGGGAGCCTACAATGAGCAGTTCTTC. It encodes CASSLVSGAYNEQFF. This chain uses TRBV5-1 with TRBJ2-1; possible D gene TRBD2, 6 bases. The length of the CDR3 is 15 residues. Trimming removed 0 bases at V and 2 bases at J, with 9 bases between. Germline CDR1 and CDR2: SGHRS and YFSETQ.

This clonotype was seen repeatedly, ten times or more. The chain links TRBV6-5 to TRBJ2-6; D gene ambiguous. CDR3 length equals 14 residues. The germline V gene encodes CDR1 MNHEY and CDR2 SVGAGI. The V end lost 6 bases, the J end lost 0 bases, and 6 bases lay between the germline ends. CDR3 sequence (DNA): TGTGCCAGCAGACTCAACTCTGGGGCCAACGTCCTGACTTTC. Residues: CASRLNSGANVLTF.

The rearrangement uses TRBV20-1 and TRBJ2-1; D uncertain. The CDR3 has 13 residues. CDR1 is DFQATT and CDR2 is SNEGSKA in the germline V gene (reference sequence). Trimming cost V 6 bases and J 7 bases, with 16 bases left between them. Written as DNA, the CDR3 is TGCAGTGCCTTCGCTAGGACCCCTAATGAGCAGTTCTTC. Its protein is CSAFARTPNEQFF.

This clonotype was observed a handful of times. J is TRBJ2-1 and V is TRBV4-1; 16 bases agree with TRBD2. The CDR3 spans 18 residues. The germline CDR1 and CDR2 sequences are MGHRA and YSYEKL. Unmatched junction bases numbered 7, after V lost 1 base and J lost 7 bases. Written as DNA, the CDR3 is TGCGCCAGCAGCCAAGTGGGACTAGCGGGGGGGCAGGGAAATGAGCAGTTCTTC. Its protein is CASSQVGLAGGQGNEQFF.

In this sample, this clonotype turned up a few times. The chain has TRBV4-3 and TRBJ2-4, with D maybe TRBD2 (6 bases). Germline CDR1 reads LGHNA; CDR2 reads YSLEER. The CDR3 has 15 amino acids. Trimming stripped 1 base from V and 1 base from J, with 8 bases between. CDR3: CASSQVEGAKNIQYF. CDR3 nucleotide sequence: TGCGCCAGCAGCCAAGTGGAGGGGGCCAAAAACATTCAGTACTTC.